A selection of T cell receptor beta chains follows, all from one sample in a study of graft-versus-host responses after intestinal transplantation. These receptors lack a known antigen. Profiling relied on immunoSEQ multiplex PCR, and the TCRdb table lists in-frame clones only, not all of them. The repertoire consists of 110,000 to 150,000 clones, with 85% to 95% occurring once and the leading ten covering 0.19%. Sequenced material: unstimulated CD4+ T cells sorted from spleen or lymph node cells, taken before intestinal transplant. These receptors were obtained from a human donor who received an intestinal transplant. Both conserved end residues are part of each CDR3. A D gene is named only where the DNA matches it firmly. Clone size, where shown, is once, few, many, or a class for clones that have expanded.

cdr3_nt: TGTGCCAGCAGCTCCACCATGTCGGGGCAGTTCTTC
cdr3_aa: CASSSTMSGQFF
j_call: TRBJ2-1
clone_size: -
d_call: -
cdr3_length: 12
v_call: TRBV7-8

cdr3_nt: TGCGCCAGCAGCCAAGAGGGAGGGAAGACTGAAGCTTTCTTT
cdr3_aa: CASSQEGGKTEAFF
j_call: TRBJ1-1
clone_size: -
d_call: -
cdr3_length: 14
v_call: TRBV4-3

cdr3_nt: TGTGCCAGCAGCCCTATATCGACAAACCCCAATGAGCAGTTCTTC
cdr3_aa: CASSPISTNPNEQFF
j_call: TRBJ2-1
clone_size: -
d_call: -
cdr3_length: 15
v_call: TRBV9

cdr3_nt: TGCGCCAGCAGCCCCGGACGGGACGACACAGATACGCAGTATTTT
cdr3_aa: CASSPGRDDTDTQYF
j_call: TRBJ2-3
clone_size: -
d_call: -
cdr3_length: 15
v_call: TRBV5-1

cdr3_nt: TGTGCCAGCAGCTTGGGACGGGAGGGCCGTGGAGAGACCCAGTACTTC
cdr3_aa: CASSLGREGRGETQYF
j_call: TRBJ2-5
clone_size: -
d_call: TRBD2
cdr3_length: 16
v_call: TRBV5-8

cdr3_nt: TGTGCCAGCAGCAAAGGCCTGGCTGGGGCCAACGTCCTGACTTTC
cdr3_aa: CASSKGLAGANVLTF
j_call: TRBJ2-6
clone_size: -
d_call: -
cdr3_length: 15
v_call: TRBV27

cdr3_nt: TGTGCCAGCAGTTCAGGGGCCAGTCCGCCCCAGCATTTT
cdr3_aa: CASSSGASPPQHF
j_call: TRBJ1-5
clone_size: -
d_call: -
cdr3_length: 13
v_call: TRBV28

cdr3_nt: TGTGCCAGCAGTGAAAGGCTAGCGAACACCGGGGAGCTGTTTTTT
cdr3_aa: CASSERLANTGELFF
j_call: TRBJ2-2
clone_size: -
d_call: -
cdr3_length: 15
v_call: TRBV25-1

cdr3_nt: TGTGCCTGGAGTGTACGATCGAGTCGGGAGGGTAATACGCAGTATTTT
cdr3_aa: CAWSVRSSREGNTQYF
j_call: TRBJ2-3
clone_size: -
d_call: TRBD2
cdr3_length: 16
v_call: TRBV30

cdr3_nt: TGTGCCAGGACAGGGGGCTACGAGCAGTACTTC
cdr3_aa: CARTGGYEQYF
j_call: TRBJ2-7
clone_size: few
d_call: TRBD1
cdr3_length: 11
v_call: TRBV7-6

cdr3_nt: TGTGCCAGCAGCCCCCGGGACAACTCCCAAGATCGGACCCAGTACTTC
cdr3_aa: CASSPRDNSQDRTQYF
j_call: TRBJ2-5
clone_size: -
d_call: -
cdr3_length: 16
v_call: TRBV4-2

cdr3_nt: TGTGCCAGCAGCCCCCAGGGGGCCGGAGAGACCCAGTACTTC
cdr3_aa: CASSPQGAGETQYF
j_call: TRBJ2-5
clone_size: -
d_call: TRBD1
cdr3_length: 14
v_call: TRBV7-2

cdr3_nt: TGTGCCACCACGAGAACAGGGGTCAGGAATGAGCAGTTCTTC
cdr3_aa: CATTRTGVRNEQFF
j_call: TRBJ2-1
clone_size: -
d_call: TRBD1
cdr3_length: 14
v_call: TRBV7-9

cdr3_nt: TGTGCCAGGCTCCGGGGGGATGCCATTCAGTACTTC
cdr3_aa: CARLRGDAIQYF
j_call: TRBJ2-4
clone_size: -
d_call: TRBD2
cdr3_length: 12
v_call: TRBV28

cdr3_nt: TGCAGTGCTCCCTTGAACACTGAAGCTTTCTTT
cdr3_aa: CSAPLNTEAFF
j_call: TRBJ1-1
clone_size: -
d_call: -
cdr3_length: 11
v_call: TRBV20-1

cdr3_nt: TGCAGTGCTAGAGGAGGGGATGGCTACACCTTC
cdr3_aa: CSARGGDGYTF
j_call: TRBJ1-2
clone_size: -
d_call: -
cdr3_length: 11
v_call: TRBV20-1

cdr3_nt: TGTGCCTGGAGCCGGCAGGGGGGTTCACCCCTCCACTTT
cdr3_aa: CAWSRQGGSPLHF
j_call: TRBJ1-6
clone_size: -
d_call: TRBD1
cdr3_length: 13
v_call: TRBV30

cdr3_nt: TGTGCCATCAGTGAGACAGGCCTTCTGAACTATGGCTACACCTTC
cdr3_aa: CAISETGLLNYGYTF
j_call: TRBJ1-2
clone_size: once
d_call: -
cdr3_length: 15
v_call: TRBV10-3

cdr3_nt: TGCGCCAGCAGCTTGCCCACTAGCGGGAGCACAGATACGCAGTATTTT
cdr3_aa: CASSLPTSGSTDTQYF
j_call: TRBJ2-3
clone_size: -
d_call: TRBD2
cdr3_length: 16
v_call: TRBV5-1

cdr3_nt: TGTGCCAGCAGCTTCGCGGGAGAGGGGACCCAGTACTTC
cdr3_aa: CASSFAGEGTQYF
j_call: TRBJ2-5
clone_size: -
d_call: TRBD2
cdr3_length: 13
v_call: TRBV7-3

cdr3_nt: TGCGCCAGCAGCTTGGCCAGGGGGCAAAGGGACGAGCAGTACTTC
cdr3_aa: CASSLARGQRDEQYF
j_call: TRBJ2-7
clone_size: -
d_call: TRBD1
cdr3_length: 15
v_call: TRBV5-1

cdr3_nt: TGTGCCAGCAGCTTAACGTCGGGTTCAGAAGCTTTCTTT
cdr3_aa: CASSLTSGSEAFF
j_call: TRBJ1-1
clone_size: -
d_call: -
cdr3_length: 13
v_call: TRBV7-3

cdr3_nt: TGTGCCAGCAGCCCGCGGGGGGACGAGCAGTACTTC
cdr3_aa: CASSPRGDEQYF
j_call: TRBJ2-7
clone_size: few
d_call: TRBD2
cdr3_length: 12
v_call: TRBV28

cdr3_nt: TGCGCCAGCAGTCCGAACCCAAACACCCGGACTAGCGGCTCCTACAATGAGCAGTTCTTC
cdr3_aa: CASSPNPNTRTSGSYNEQFF
j_call: TRBJ2-1
clone_size: -
d_call: TRBD2
cdr3_length: 20
v_call: TRBV5-1

cdr3_nt: TGTGCCAGCAGTGACGGACAGGGGACCGAGCAGTACTTC
cdr3_aa: CASSDGQGTEQYF
j_call: TRBJ2-7
clone_size: -
d_call: TRBD1
cdr3_length: 13
v_call: TRBV6-1

cdr3_nt: TGTGCCAGCAGTGAGGACAGCCAAGAGACCCAGTACTTC
cdr3_aa: CASSEDSQETQYF
j_call: TRBJ2-5
clone_size: once
d_call: -
cdr3_length: 13
v_call: TRBV25-1

cdr3_nt: TGTGCCAGCAGCTCCGGGGACCGGATATCAGATACGCAGTATTTT
cdr3_aa: CASSSGDRISDTQYF
j_call: TRBJ2-3
clone_size: -
d_call: -
cdr3_length: 15
v_call: TRBV5-5

cdr3_nt: TGTGCCAGCAGCTACCGTGAGGATTCACCCCTCCACTTT
cdr3_aa: CASSYREDSPLHF
j_call: TRBJ1-6
clone_size: -
d_call: -
cdr3_length: 13
v_call: TRBV27

cdr3_nt: TGTGCCAGCAGCGAAGACAGGGAGCCCTCCCACTATGGCTACACCTTC
cdr3_aa: CASSEDREPSHYGYTF
j_call: TRBJ1-2
clone_size: -
d_call: TRBD1
cdr3_length: 16
v_call: TRBV2

cdr3_nt: TGCAGTGCCAACAGGGCCTACGAGCAGTACTTC
cdr3_aa: CSANRAYEQYF
j_call: TRBJ2-7
clone_size: -
d_call: -
cdr3_length: 11
v_call: TRBV20-1

cdr3_nt: TGTGCCAGTAGCCCCGGGGGAAGTGAAGCTTTCTTT
cdr3_aa: CASSPGGSEAFF
j_call: TRBJ1-1
clone_size: -
d_call: -
cdr3_length: 12
v_call: TRBV19

cdr3_nt: TGTGCCAGCCAATCCGAGGGCAGGGCCCCGTGGGAAAAACTGTTTTTT
cdr3_aa: CASQSEGRAPWEKLFF
j_call: TRBJ1-4
clone_size: -
d_call: -
cdr3_length: 16
v_call: TRBV11-2

cdr3_nt: TGTGCCAGCAGTCCACAGGGGGCGAGCACAGATACGCAGTATTTT
cdr3_aa: CASSPQGASTDTQYF
j_call: TRBJ2-3
clone_size: -
d_call: TRBD1
cdr3_length: 15
v_call: TRBV6-1

cdr3_nt: TGTGCCAGCAGCACTGACAGGGGAGAGCACTTC
cdr3_aa: CASSTDRGEHF
j_call: TRBJ2-7
clone_size: -
d_call: TRBD1
cdr3_length: 11
v_call: TRBV6-1

cdr3_nt: TGCGCCAGCAGTCAAGGACGGACTCCCCCCACTGAAGCTTTCTTT
cdr3_aa: CASSQGRTPPTEAFF
j_call: TRBJ1-1
clone_size: -
d_call: -
cdr3_length: 15
v_call: TRBV23-1

cdr3_nt: TGTGCCAGCAGCTTACAATCCGGGACAGATACGCAGTATTTT
cdr3_aa: CASSLQSGTDTQYF
j_call: TRBJ2-3
clone_size: -
d_call: -
cdr3_length: 14
v_call: TRBV7-2

cdr3_nt: TGTGCCAGCTCACCAGGGGTCTTACAGCCCCAGCATTTT
cdr3_aa: CASSPGVLQPQHF
j_call: TRBJ1-5
clone_size: -
d_call: -
cdr3_length: 13
v_call: TRBV18

cdr3_nt: TGTGCCAGCAGCGTAGGAGGAATAGCAGATACGCAGTATTTT
cdr3_aa: CASSVGGIADTQYF
j_call: TRBJ2-3
clone_size: -
d_call: -
cdr3_length: 14
v_call: TRBV9

cdr3_nt: TGTGCCAGCGGCAGGGGTCGAACCGGGGAGCTGTTTTTT
cdr3_aa: CASGRGRTGELFF
j_call: TRBJ2-2
clone_size: -
d_call: -
cdr3_length: 13
v_call: TRBV6-5

cdr3_nt: TGCGCCAGCAGCCAGGGAGGGCCCTACGAGCAGTACTTC
cdr3_aa: CASSQGGPYEQYF
j_call: TRBJ2-7
clone_size: -
d_call: TRBD2
cdr3_length: 13
v_call: TRBV5-1

cdr3_nt: TGTGCCAGCAGTTGGAGCTACGAGCAGTACTTC
cdr3_aa: CASSWSYEQYF
j_call: TRBJ2-7
clone_size: once
d_call: -
cdr3_length: 11
v_call: TRBV28

cdr3_nt: TGTGCCAGCAGTTACTCACGGGATTTCTATGGCTACACCTTC
cdr3_aa: CASSYSRDFYGYTF
j_call: TRBJ1-2
clone_size: -
d_call: -
cdr3_length: 14
v_call: TRBV6-6

cdr3_nt: TGTGCCAGCAGCATACGAAGCGGGAGCGCAGCTCGCTGGTACACCGGGGAGCTGTTTTTT
cdr3_aa: CASSIRSGSAARWYTGELFF
j_call: TRBJ2-2
clone_size: -
d_call: TRBD2
cdr3_length: 20
v_call: TRBV9

cdr3_nt: TGTGCCAGCAGCTTTTCTGGACTTATCACAGATACGCAGTATTTT
cdr3_aa: CASSFSGLITDTQYF
j_call: TRBJ2-3
clone_size: -
d_call: -
cdr3_length: 15
v_call: TRBV5-6

cdr3_nt: TGTGCCAGCAGCTTAGAGTCCCACCGGGTGGAGCAGTACTTC
cdr3_aa: CASSLESHRVEQYF
j_call: TRBJ2-7
clone_size: -
d_call: -
cdr3_length: 14
v_call: TRBV7-6

cdr3_nt: TGCGCCAGCAGCCAAGACAGTCCGAATCAGCCCCAGCATTTT
cdr3_aa: CASSQDSPNQPQHF
j_call: TRBJ1-5
clone_size: -
d_call: -
cdr3_length: 14
v_call: TRBV5-1

cdr3_nt: TGCGCCAGCAGCCAAGATATGGACATTCAGTACTTC
cdr3_aa: CASSQDMDIQYF
j_call: TRBJ2-4
clone_size: -
d_call: -
cdr3_length: 12
v_call: TRBV4-1

cdr3_nt: TGCGCCAGCAGGCTGGGGACAGGGGGCCCCGATGCGGGCAATCAGCCCCAGCATTTT
cdr3_aa: CASRLGTGGPDAGNQPQHF
j_call: TRBJ1-5
clone_size: -
d_call: TRBD1
cdr3_length: 19
v_call: TRBV5-1

cdr3_nt: TGTGCCTGGAGTGTATCGTCCGGAAACACCATATATTTT
cdr3_aa: CAWSVSSGNTIYF
j_call: TRBJ1-3
clone_size: -
d_call: -
cdr3_length: 13
v_call: TRBV30